One sample yielded the 10 T cell receptor beta chains listed below, sequenced in a study of blood T cell repertoires in COVID-19. Sequencing used immunoSEQ multiplex PCR; TCRdb keeps in-frame clones, though not all of them. Among approximately 300,000 clones listed, about nine tenths were seen once. Source material: peripheral blood. The receptors originated from a man between 18 and 29 years old with active or convalescent COVID-19.

The chain carries TRBV6-6 and TRBJ1-2; no clear D gene. CDR1 MNHNY and CDR2 SVGAGI come from the germline V gene (reference sequence). Trimming took off 11 bases at V and 6 bases at J, with 16 bases between the two ends. The CDR3 covers 12 residues. The CDR3 is CASAPRVDGYTF. As DNA, the CDR3 is TGTGCCTCAGCACCGAGGGTTGATGGCTACACCTTC.

CDR3 DNA sequence: TGCGCCAGCACCCTTACGGGAGGAGGCAATGAGCAGTTCTTC. Its protein is CASTLTGGGNEQFF. The J gene is TRBJ2-1, the V gene TRBV5-1; 7 bases match TRBD2. The germline V gene encodes CDR1 SGHRS and CDR2 YFSETQ. The V and J ends lost 6 bases and 6 bases, in that order; junction bases with no gene match: 9. The CDR3 runs to 14 residues.

This chain links TRBV30 with TRBJ1-6; TRBD1 might be the D (6 bases). Per the germline V gene, CDR1 is GTSNPN and CDR2 is SVGIG (reference sequence). The CDR3 runs 16 residues. V was clipped by 0 bases and J by 10 bases, with 19 bases between them. The CDR3 loop is CAWSVEIPGQRSPLHF. In DNA form, the CDR3 reads TGTGCCTGGAGTGTAGAAATCCCGGGACAACGGTCACCCCTCCACTTT. The whole variable domain, filled in from reference TRBV30 and TRBJ1-6, reads SQTIHQWPATLVQPVGSPLSLECTVEGTSNPNLYWYRQAAGRGLQLLFYSVGIGQISSEVPQNLSASRPQDRQFILSSKKLLLSDSGFYLCAWSVEIPGQRSPLHFGNGTRLTVT.

V and J are TRBV4-3 and TRBJ2-7; TRBD1 aligns across 10 bases. The V and J ends lost 3 bases and 0 bases, in that order; junction bases with no gene match: 5. There are 16 residues in the CDR3. CDR1 is LGHNA and CDR2 is YSLEER in the germline V gene. This chain's CDR3 is CASSHRTGGSSYEQYF. The DNA for the CDR3 is TGCGCCAGCAGCCACCGGACAGGGGGAAGCTCCTACGAGCAGTACTTC.

This chain uses TRBV6-5 with TRBJ1-6; 7 bases map to TRBD1. The germline V gene encodes CDR1 MNHEY and CDR2 SVGAGI. The V segment lost 6 bases and the J segment 10 bases; nucleotides outside the gene matches: 12. This CDR3 spans 15 amino acids. The CDR3 protein is CASRGQSLVGSPLHF. CDR3 DNA sequence: TGTGCCAGCAGGGGACAGAGTTTGGTGGGGTCACCCCTCCACTTT.

Only one count was recorded for this clone. In the same sample, other DNA sequences code for this CDR3. This sequence joins TRBV18 and TRBJ2-1; D might be TRBD2 (6 bases). This CDR3 region has 14 residues. Trimming took 3 bases from V and 4 from J, leaving 10 bases between them. The germline gives CDR1 KGHSH, CDR2 LQKENI. The CDR3 bases are TGTGCCAGCTCACCCGGGACTGGGTACAATGAGCAGTTCTTC. It codes for CASSPGTGYNEQFF.

The V call is TRBV7-2, the J call TRBJ2-1; the D gene is possibly TRBD2 (6 bases). Trimming removed 2 bases from V and 3 bases from J, with 11 bases in between. Germline lookup yields CDR1 SGHTA and CDR2 FQGNSA. This CDR3 spans 15 amino acids. Here the CDR3 DNA reads TGTGCCAGCAGCTTAAATGCGGGAAGCTACAATGAGCAGTTCTTC. Its translation: CASSLNAGSYNEQFF.

V gene TRBV5-1 combines with J gene TRBJ2-1; 8 bases align to TRBD2. Germline loops: CDR1 SGHRS, CDR2 YFSETQ. Losses at the gene ends were 1 base for V and 2 bases for J; bases not matched to a gene: 2. This CDR3 is built from 15 residues. As DNA, the CDR3 is TGCGCCAGCAGCTTGTTAGCGGGAACCTACAATGAGCAGTTCTTC. It codes for CASSLLAGTYNEQFF.

The table lists this clone with a few counts. A junction end diverges from the germline sequence, so it may reflect a read error. The V call is TRBV6-4, the J call TRBJ1-3, with a tentative D call TRBD1 (5 bases). The CDR3 has 16 amino acids. The germline gives CDR1 MRHNA, CDR2 SNTAGT. In DNA, the CDR3 is TGTGCCAGCAGTGACTTGTCAGGGTTCACTGGAAACACCAAATATTTT. This gives the protein CASSDLSGFTGNTKYF.

V gene TRBV11-3 combines with J gene TRBJ2-1; D gene unclear. Between the trimmed V and J ends, which lost 5 bases and 9 bases, there was a span of 17 bases. The length of the CDR3 is 14 residues. Germline-derived CDR1 and CDR2 are SGHNT and YENEEA. CDR3 DNA: TGTGCCAGCAGCCCCTACTCCCACTCTCGTGAGCAGTTCTTC. It encodes CASSPYSHSREQFF.